Below, 18 T cell receptor beta chains from the same sample are listed, as sequenced in a study of vaccination and CD4 T cells after COVID-19. Treatment reported: roughly 10-day PBMC culture with coronavirus spike peptide pools or control peptides (ViraFEST assay). Those CD4+ T cells from the unexposed donor predate the COVID-19 pandemic (2011-2018). Cultured CD4+ T-cell DNA underwent Oncomine TCR Beta short-read sequencing. TCRdb re-called the PCR reads through MiXCR, storing one row per CDR3 protein. The sample consists of more than 6,000 distinct CDR3 sequences, around three quarters of them appearing once. What these receptors recognize is not known. Source material: CD4+ T cells from blood, cultured in vitro. The receptors originated from a human donor in good health.

The CDR3 here is CASSPTWTVQETQYF. The CDR3 region has the DNA TGCGCCAGCAGCCCCACCTGGACAGTCCAAGAGACCCAGTACTTC. The chain joins TRBV4-1 to TRBJ2-5; D is perhaps TRBD1 (6 bases). Trimming removed 4 bases from V and 1 base from J, with 13 bases in between. The germline CDR1 and CDR2 sequences are MGHRA and YSYEKL. This CDR3 comprises 15 residues.

For the CDR3, the DNA is TGTGCCAGCTCAATCACTCCGGGCCTGAAGGGCTACACCTTC. Translated, it gives CASSITPGLKGYTF. This rearrangement joins TRBV18 to TRBJ1-2; D is uncertain. This CDR3 comprises 14 residues. Germline values: CDR1 KGHSH, CDR2 LQKENI. The germline V and J ends were trimmed by 5 bases and 8 bases, with 18 bases remaining between them.

This clonotype was seen just once. The chain employs TRBV7-9 and TRBJ1-1; D may be TRBD1 (5 bases). This CDR3 has 15 amino acids. Trimming removed 6 bases at V and 0 bases at J, with 14 bases between. CDR1 is SEHNR, CDR2 FQNEAQ, per germline (reference sequence). Here the CDR3 DNA reads TGTGCCAGCAGTCTTGCGACAGTAATGAACACTGAAGCTTTCTTT. This translates into CASSLATVMNTEAFF.

This clonotype appeared a few times. This chain connects TRBV27 to TRBJ1-2; possibly TRBD1 for D (6 bases). CDR1 is MNHEY, CDR2 SMNVEV, per germline (reference sequence). The V and J ends lost 7 bases and 4 bases respectively, with 13 bases between them. This CDR3 has 13 residues. CDR3 in amino acids: CASKNGQSYGYTF. CDR3 nucleotides: TGTGCCAGCAAAAACGGACAGTCCTATGGCTACACCTTC.

The V gene is TRBV7-2, the J gene TRBJ2-7; 7 bases fit TRBD2. This CDR3 spans 17 amino acids. With 3 bases clipped from V and 0 bases from J, the junction kept 11 bases outside the gene matches. Germline CDR1 and CDR2: SGHTA and FQGNSA. The CDR3 DNA reads TGTGCCAGCAGCTTCGAATTGGGGGGGAAGACCTCCTACGAGCAGTACTTC. It specifies CASSFELGGKTSYEQYF.

The gene calls are TRBV6-1 and TRBJ1-1; no clear D gene. Looked up from germline, CDR1 is MNHNS and CDR2 is SASEGT. CDR3 size: 13 residues. V lost 9 bases and J 1 base, leaving 12 bases between the germline ends. CDR3 residues: CASGNNRNTEAFF. DNA of the CDR3: TGTGCCAGTGGAAATAACAGGAACACTGAAGCTTTCTTT.

The CDR3 sequence is CASSHRTGSGQPQHF. The CDR3 DNA is TGTGCCAGCAGCCATAGGACAGGGTCGGGTCAGCCCCAGCATTTT. The J gene is TRBJ1-5, the V gene TRBV7-8; the match to TRBD1 covers 8 bases. Unmatched junction bases numbered 9, after V lost 5 bases and J lost 6 bases. The CDR3 covers 15 residues. Germline lookup yields CDR1 SGHVS and CDR2 FQNEAQ.

This chain connects TRBV6-1 to TRBJ2-3, with 8 bases matching TRBD2. The V and J ends lost 4 bases and 2 bases, in that order; junction bases with no gene match: 5. The CDR3 extends over 15 amino acids. Germline V gene sequence: CDR1 MNHNS, CDR2 SASEGT. CDR3 sequence (DNA): TGTGCCAGCAGTGGAGTAGCGGGGTACACAGATACGCAGTATTTT. Translated: CASSGVAGYTDTQYF.

The chain uses TRBV6-5 and TRBJ1-6; D gene ambiguous. Germline V CDR1 and CDR2: MNHEY, SVGAGI. The CDR3 consists of 18 residues. Trimming stripped 2 bases from V and 0 bases from J, with 14 bases between. The CDR3 bases are TGTGCCAGCAGTTACGGACTTACAGCAAGCTCCTATAATTCACCCCTCCACTTT. Its protein is CASSYGLTASSYNSPLHF.

The rearrangement uses TRBV5-1 and TRBJ1-1; D uncertain. The V gene's germline CDR1 is SGHRS and CDR2 YFSETQ. This CDR3 spans 11 amino acids. V gave up 2 bases and J gave up 2 bases, with 1 base separating them. The CDR3 coding sequence is TGCGCCAGCAGCTTAAACACTGAAGCTTTCTTT. The encoded protein is CASSLNTEAFF.

The genes are TRBV15 and TRBJ1-2; D ambiguous. This CDR3 is built from 16 residues. V lost 2 bases to trimming and J lost 3 bases, with 16 bases between them. Germline V CDR1 and CDR2: LNHNV, YYDKDF (reference sequence). CDR3 sequence: CATSRPQVRRDYGYTF. The CDR3 bases are TGTGCCACCAGCAGACCTCAGGTACGCCGGGACTATGGCTACACCTTC.

V is TRBV21-1 and J is TRBJ1-1; the D segment call TRBD1 is taken from the table without a DNA check. TRBV21-1 constitutes a pseudogene. This CDR3 contains 14 residues. The CDR3 sequence is CARGVGDMNTEAFF. CDR3 bases: TGTGCCAGGGGGGTGGGAGACATGAACACTGAAGCTTTCTTT.

CDR3 region: CASSLSGIYGYTF. DNA of the CDR3: TGTGCCAGCAGTTTATCAGGGATCTATGGCTACACCTTC. V is TRBV27 and J is TRBJ1-2; D remains ambiguous. Germline V lookup: CDR1 MNHEY, CDR2 SMNVEV (reference sequence). The CDR3 is 13 residues long. V lost 0 bases and J 4 bases, leaving 6 bases between the germline ends.

This CDR3 reads CASSLQRGTEAFF. The CDR3 nucleotides are TGTGCCAGCAGTCTCCAACGAGGGACTGAAGCTTTCTTT. The rearrangement links TRBV2 to TRBJ1-1; D remains ambiguous. The CDR3 has 13 residues. CDR1 is SNHLY and CDR2 is FYNNEI in the germline V gene. V was trimmed by 5 bases and J by 5 bases, leaving 12 bases between them.

The V and J genes are TRBV9 and TRBJ1-1; weak D call: TRBD1 (6 bases). Germline V gene sequence: CDR1 SGDLS, CDR2 YYNGEE. The CDR3 consists of 14 residues. V dropped 0 bases and J dropped 8 bases, with 14 bases sitting between them. CDR3 residues: CASSVAGDLLEAFF. The CDR3 nucleotides are TGTGCCAGCAGCGTAGCAGGGGATCTCTTAGAAGCTTTCTTT.

The chain employs TRBV2 and TRBJ2-2, with D perhaps assigned TRBD1 or TRBD2 (5 bases each). The CDR3 sequence is 18 residues long. Germline CDR1 and CDR2: SNHLY and FYNNEI. Trimming took off 2 bases at V and 3 bases at J, with 19 bases between the two ends. The CDR3 DNA is TGTGCCAGCAGTGAACTTGGTGGGACGCCCACTTACACCGGGGAGCTGTTTTTT. This translates into CASSELGGTPTYTGELFF.

V is TRBV10-3 and J is TRBJ1-2, with 8 bases aligning to TRBD1. CDR3 length: 14 amino acids. Germline V gene sequence: CDR1 ENHRY, CDR2 SYGVKD. Trimming at V came to 6 bases and at J to 0 bases, leaving 3 bases not matched to a gene. CDR3 in amino acids: CAIRGTGTNYGYTF. Here the CDR3 DNA reads TGTGCCATCAGGGGGACAGGTACTAACTATGGCTACACCTTC.

The chain combines TRBV21-1 with TRBJ1-1; the D call in the table, TRBD1, was not verified against the DNA. TRBV21-1 corresponds to a pseudogene. The CDR3 is 16 amino acids. The CDR3 sequence is CASSTEPGQLNTEAFF. In nucleotides, the CDR3 is TGTGCCAGCAGCACAGAGCCGGGACAGTTGAACACTGAAGCTTTCTTT.